The source of this T cell receptor beta chain is a study of shared clonotypes between healthy human individuals. Study-level results: Naive subsets usually exceeded memory subsets in estimated richness.

Germline CDR1 SNHLY, CDR2 FYNNEI. Trimming took off 3 bases at V and 4 bases at J, with 11 bases between the two ends. The CDR3 loop spans 14 amino acids. Clones were sequenced by immunoSEQ multiplex PCR, and TCRdb holds only the in-frame ones, with some missing. The table shows hundreds of thousands of clones, with 80% to 95% occurring only once. CD45RO-negative cells were positively selected for CCR7, leaving out terminally differentiated effector memory CD45RA+ cells. About this clone: Its antigen is unidentified.

The source of this sequence is a man aged 25-45 years in good health. Material: naive CD8+ T cells sorted from blood. This chain connects TRBV2 to TRBJ2-3; D gene ambiguous. CDR3 nucleotide sequence: TGTGCCAGCAGTGACTTTGGGTCGGCAGATACGCAGTATTTT. It encodes CASSDFGSADTQYF.